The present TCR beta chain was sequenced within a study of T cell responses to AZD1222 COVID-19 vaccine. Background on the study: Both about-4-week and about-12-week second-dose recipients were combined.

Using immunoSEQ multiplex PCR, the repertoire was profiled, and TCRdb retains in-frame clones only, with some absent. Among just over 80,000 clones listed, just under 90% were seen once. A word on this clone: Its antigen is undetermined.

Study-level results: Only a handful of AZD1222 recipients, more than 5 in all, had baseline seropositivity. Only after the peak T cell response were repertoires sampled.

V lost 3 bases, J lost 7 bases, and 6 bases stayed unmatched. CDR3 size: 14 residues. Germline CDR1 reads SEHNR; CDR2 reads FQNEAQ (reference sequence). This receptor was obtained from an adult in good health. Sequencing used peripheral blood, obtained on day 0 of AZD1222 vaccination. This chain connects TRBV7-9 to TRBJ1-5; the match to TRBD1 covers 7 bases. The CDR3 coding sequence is TGTGCCAGCAGCTTGACAGGGAGCGAACAGCCCCAGCATTTT. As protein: CASSLTGSEQPQHF.